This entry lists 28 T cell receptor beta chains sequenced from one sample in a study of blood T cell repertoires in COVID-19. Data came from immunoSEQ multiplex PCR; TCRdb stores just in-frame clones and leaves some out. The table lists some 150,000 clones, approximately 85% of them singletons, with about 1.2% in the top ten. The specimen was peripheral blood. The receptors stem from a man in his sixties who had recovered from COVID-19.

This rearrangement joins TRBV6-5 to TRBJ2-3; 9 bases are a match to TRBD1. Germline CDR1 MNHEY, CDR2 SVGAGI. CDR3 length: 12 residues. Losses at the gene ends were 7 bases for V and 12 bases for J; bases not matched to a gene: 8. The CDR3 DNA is TGTGCCAGCACCTTACCGGGACAGGGTCAGTATTTT. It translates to CASTLPGQGQYF.

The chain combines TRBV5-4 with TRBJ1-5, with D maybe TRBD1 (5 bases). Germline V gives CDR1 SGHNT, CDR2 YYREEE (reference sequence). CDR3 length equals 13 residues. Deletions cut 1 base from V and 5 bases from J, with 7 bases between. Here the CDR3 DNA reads TGTGCCAGCAGCTTGTGGGGGGATCAGCCCCAGCATTTT. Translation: CASSLWGDQPQHF.

Here the CDR3 DNA reads TGTGCCAGCAGTGCTGTATTCCGTGAGCAGTTCTTC. Translating it yields CASSAVFREQFF. The rearrangement uses TRBV2 and TRBJ2-1; no clear D gene. The germline gives CDR1 SNHLY, CDR2 FYNNEI. Trimming left V 4 bases short and J 9 bases short, with 10 bases between. This CDR3 has 12 amino acids.

DNA of the CDR3: TGTGCCAGCAGCGCTCTAGAGAGTTCACCCCTCCACTTT. Protein product: CASSALESSPLHF. V and J are TRBV2 and TRBJ1-6; D unresolved. V lost 6 bases and J 9 bases, leaving 12 bases between the germline ends. Germline lookup yields CDR1 SNHLY and CDR2 FYNNEI. The CDR3 runs 13 residues.

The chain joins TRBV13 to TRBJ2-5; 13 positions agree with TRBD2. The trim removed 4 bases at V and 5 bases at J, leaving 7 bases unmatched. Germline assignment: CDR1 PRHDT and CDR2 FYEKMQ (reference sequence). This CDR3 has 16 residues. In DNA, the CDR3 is TGTGCCAGCAGCTCACTAGCGGGGGGGGCTGAGGAGACCCAGTACTTC. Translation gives CASSSLAGGAEETQYF.

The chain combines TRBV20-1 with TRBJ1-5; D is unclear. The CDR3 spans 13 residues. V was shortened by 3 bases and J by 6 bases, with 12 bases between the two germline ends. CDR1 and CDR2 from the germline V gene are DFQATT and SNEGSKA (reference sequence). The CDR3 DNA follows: TGCAGTGCTAGTCGGGGTAGGAGTCAGCCCCAGCATTTT. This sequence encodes CSASRGRSQPQHF.

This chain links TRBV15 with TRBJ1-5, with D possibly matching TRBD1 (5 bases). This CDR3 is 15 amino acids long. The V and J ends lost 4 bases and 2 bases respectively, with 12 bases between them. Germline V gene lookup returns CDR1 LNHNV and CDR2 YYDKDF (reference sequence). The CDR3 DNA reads TGTGCCACCAGCAACGGGGGAAGGGGCAATCAGCCCCAGCATTTT. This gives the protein CATSNGGRGNQPQHF.

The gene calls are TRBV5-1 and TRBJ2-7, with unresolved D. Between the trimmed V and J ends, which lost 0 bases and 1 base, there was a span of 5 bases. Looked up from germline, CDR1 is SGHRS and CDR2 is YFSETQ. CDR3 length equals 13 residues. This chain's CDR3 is CASSLVESYEQYF. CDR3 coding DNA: TGCGCCAGCAGCTTGGTGGAGTCCTACGAGCAGTACTTC.

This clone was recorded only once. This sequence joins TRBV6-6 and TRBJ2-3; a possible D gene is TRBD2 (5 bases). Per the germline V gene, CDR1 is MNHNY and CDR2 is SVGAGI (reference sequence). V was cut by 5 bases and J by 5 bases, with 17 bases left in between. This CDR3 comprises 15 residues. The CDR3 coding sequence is TGTGCCAGCAGTATTGCAGGCCGAAGCGGAGATACGCAGTATTTT. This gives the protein CASSIAGRSGDTQYF.

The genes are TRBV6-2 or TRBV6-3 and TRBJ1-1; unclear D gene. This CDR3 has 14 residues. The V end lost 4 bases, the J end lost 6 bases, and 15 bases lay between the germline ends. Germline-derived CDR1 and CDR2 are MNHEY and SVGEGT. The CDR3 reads CASSSSFGGAEAFF. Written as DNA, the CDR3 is TGTGCCAGCAGTTCCTCCTTCGGAGGTGCTGAAGCTTTCTTT.

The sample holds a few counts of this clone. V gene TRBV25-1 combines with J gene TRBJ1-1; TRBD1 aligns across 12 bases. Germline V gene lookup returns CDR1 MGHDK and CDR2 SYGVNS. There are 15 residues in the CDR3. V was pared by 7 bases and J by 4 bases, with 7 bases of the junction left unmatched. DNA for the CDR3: TGTGCCAGCATCTCGTGGGACAGGGGGCCCACTGAAGCTTTCTTT. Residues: CASISWDRGPTEAFF.

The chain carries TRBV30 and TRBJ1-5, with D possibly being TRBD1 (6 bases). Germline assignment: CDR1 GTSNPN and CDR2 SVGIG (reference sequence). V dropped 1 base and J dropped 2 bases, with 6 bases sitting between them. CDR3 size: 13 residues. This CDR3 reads CAWSGQGNQPQHF. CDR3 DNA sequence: TGTGCCTGGAGTGGACAGGGCAATCAGCCCCAGCATTTT.

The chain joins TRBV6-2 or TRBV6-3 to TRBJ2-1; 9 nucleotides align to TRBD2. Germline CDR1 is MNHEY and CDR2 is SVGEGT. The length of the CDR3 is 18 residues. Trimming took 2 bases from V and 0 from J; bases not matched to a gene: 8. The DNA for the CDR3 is TGTGCCAGCAGTTACCCACCCGGAGCGGGGGGCTCCTACAATGAGCAGTTCTTC. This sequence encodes CASSYPPGAGGSYNEQFF.

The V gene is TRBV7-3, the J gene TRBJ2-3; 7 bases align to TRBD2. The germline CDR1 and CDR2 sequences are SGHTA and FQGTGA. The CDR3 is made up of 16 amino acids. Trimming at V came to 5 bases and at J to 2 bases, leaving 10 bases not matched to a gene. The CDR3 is CASSRIAGGDTDTQYF. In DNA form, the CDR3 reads TGTGCCAGCAGCCGAATTGCTGGGGGGGACACAGATACGCAGTATTTT.

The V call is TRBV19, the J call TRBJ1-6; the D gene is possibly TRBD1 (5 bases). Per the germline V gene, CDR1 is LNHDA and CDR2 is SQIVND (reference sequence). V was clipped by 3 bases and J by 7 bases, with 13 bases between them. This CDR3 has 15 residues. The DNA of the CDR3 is TGTGCCAGTAGTATTCAGGCAGGGAGGAATTCACCCCTCCACTTT. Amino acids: CASSIQAGRNSPLHF. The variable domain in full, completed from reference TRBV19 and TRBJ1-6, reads DGGITQSPKYLFRKEGQNVTLSCEQNLNHDAMYWYRQDPGQGLRLIYYSQIVNDFQKGDIAEGYSVSREKKESFPLTVTSAQKNPTAFYLCASSIQAGRNSPLHFGNGTRLTVT.

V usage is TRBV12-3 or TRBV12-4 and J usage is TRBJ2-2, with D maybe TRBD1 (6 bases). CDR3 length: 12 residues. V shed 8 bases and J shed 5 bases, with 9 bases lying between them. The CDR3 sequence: CASHQGTGELFF. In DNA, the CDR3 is TGTGCCAGCCACCAGGGGACCGGGGAGCTGTTTTTT.

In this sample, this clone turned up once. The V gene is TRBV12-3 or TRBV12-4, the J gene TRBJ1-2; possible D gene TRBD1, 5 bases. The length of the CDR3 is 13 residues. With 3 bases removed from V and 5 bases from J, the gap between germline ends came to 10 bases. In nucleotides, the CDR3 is TGTGCCAGCAGTTTTGGCAGGGTGTATGGCTACACCTTC. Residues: CASSFGRVYGYTF.

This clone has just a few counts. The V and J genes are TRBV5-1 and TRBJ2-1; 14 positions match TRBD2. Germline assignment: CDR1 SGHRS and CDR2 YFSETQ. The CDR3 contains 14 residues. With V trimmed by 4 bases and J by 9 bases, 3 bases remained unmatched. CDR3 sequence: CASSPGLAGGEQFF. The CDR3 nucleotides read TGCGCCAGCAGCCCAGGACTAGCGGGGGGTGAGCAGTTCTTC. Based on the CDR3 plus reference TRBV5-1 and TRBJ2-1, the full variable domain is KAGVTQTPRYLIKTRGQQVTLSCSPISGHRSVSWYQQTPGQGLQFLFEYFSETQRNKGNFPGRFSGRQFSNSRSEMNVSTLELGDSALYLCASSPGLAGGEQFFGPGTRLTVL.

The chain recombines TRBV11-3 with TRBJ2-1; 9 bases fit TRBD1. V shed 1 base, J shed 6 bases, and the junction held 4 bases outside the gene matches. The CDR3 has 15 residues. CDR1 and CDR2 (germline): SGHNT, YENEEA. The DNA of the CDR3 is TGTGCCAGCAGCTTAGTGGGACAGGGCTCCAATGAGCAGTTCTTC. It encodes CASSLVGQGSNEQFF. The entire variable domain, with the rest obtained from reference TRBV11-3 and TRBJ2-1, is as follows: EAGVVQSPRYKIIEKKQPVAFWCNPISGHNTLYWYLQNLGQGPELLIRYENEEAVDDSQLPKDRFSAERLKGVDSTLKIQPAELGDSAVYLCASSLVGQGSNEQFFGPGTRLTVL.

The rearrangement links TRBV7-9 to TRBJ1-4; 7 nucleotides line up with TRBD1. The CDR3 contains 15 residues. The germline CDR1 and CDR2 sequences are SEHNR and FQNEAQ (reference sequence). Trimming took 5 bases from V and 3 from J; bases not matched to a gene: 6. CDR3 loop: CASSQRGQPNEKLFF. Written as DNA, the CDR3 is TGTGCCAGCAGCCAACGGGGACAGCCTAATGAAAAACTGTTTTTT.

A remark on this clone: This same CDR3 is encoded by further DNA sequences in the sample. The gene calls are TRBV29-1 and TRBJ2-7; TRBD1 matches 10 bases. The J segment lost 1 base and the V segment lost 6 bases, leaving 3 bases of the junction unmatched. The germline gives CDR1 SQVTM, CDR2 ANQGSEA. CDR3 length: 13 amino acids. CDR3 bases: TGCAGCGTGCCGGGACAGGGGTCCTACGAGCAGTACTTC. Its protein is CSVPGQGSYEQYF.

The CDR3 loop is CASSPTGVGTDTQYF. In nucleotides, the CDR3 is TGTGCCAGCTCACCCACAGGGGTAGGCACAGATACGCAGTATTTT. The rearrangement uses TRBV18 and TRBJ2-3, with 7 bases lining up with TRBD1. Germline V gene sequence: CDR1 KGHSH, CDR2 LQKENI. The CDR3 runs to 15 residues. Trimming removed 3 bases from V and 1 base from J; junction bases left unmatched: 4.

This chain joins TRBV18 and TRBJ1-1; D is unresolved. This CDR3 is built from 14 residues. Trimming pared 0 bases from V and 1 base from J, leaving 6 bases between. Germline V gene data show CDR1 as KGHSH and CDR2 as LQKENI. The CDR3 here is CASSPPRKNTEAFF. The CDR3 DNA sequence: TGTGCCAGCTCACCACCGAGAAAGAACACTGAAGCTTTCTTT. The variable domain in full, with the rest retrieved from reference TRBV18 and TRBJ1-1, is NAGVMQNPRHLVRRRGQEARLRCSPMKGHSHVYWYRQLPEEGLKFMVYLQKENIIDESGMPKERFSAEFPKEGPSILRIQQVVRGDSAAYFCASSPPRKNTEAFFGQGTRLTVV.

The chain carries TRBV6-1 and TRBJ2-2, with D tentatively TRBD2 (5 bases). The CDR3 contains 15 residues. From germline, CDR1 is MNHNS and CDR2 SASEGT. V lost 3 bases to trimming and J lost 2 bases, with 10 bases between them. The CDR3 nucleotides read TGTGCCAGCAGTGACCGGACGGGAAACACCGGGGAGCTGTTTTTT. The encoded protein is CASSDRTGNTGELFF.

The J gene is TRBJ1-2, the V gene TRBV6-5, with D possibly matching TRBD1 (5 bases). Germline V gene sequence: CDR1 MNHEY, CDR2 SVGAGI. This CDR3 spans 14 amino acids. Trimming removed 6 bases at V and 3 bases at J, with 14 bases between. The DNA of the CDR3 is TGTGCCAGCAGCCCGACCCGGGGGGACTATGGCTACACCTTC. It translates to CASSPTRGDYGYTF.

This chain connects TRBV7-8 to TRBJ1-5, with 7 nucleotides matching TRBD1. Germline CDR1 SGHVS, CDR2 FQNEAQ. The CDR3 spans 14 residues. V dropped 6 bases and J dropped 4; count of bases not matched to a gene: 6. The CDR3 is CASRSGQANQPQHF. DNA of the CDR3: TGTGCCAGCAGGTCAGGACAGGCTAATCAGCCCCAGCATTTT. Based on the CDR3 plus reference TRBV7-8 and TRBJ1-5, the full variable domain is GAGVSQSPRYKVAKRGQDVALRCDPISGHVSLFWYQQALGQGPEFLTYFQNEAQLDKSGLPSDRFFAERPEGSVSTLKIQRTQQEDSAVYLCASRSGQANQPQHFGDGTRLSIL.

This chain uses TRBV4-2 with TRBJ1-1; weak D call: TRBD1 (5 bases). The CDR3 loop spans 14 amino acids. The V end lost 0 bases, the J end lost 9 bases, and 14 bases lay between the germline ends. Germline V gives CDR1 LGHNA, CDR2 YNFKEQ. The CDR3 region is CASSQDQGQRKAFF. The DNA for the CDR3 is TGTGCCAGCAGCCAAGATCAGGGCCAGCGAAAAGCTTTCTTT.

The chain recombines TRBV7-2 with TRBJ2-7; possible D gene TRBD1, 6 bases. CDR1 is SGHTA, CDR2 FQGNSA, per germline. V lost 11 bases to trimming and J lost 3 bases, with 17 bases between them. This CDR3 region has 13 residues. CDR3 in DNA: TGTGCCGGGGGCGACAGTCCCGGCTACGAGCAGTACTTC. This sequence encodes CAGGDSPGYEQYF. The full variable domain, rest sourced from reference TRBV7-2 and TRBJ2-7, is GAGVSQSPSNKVTEKGKDVELRCDPISGHTALYWYRQSLGQGLEFLIYFQGNSAPDKSGLPSDRFSAERTGGSVSTLTIQRTQQEDSAVYLCAGGDSPGYEQYFGPGTRLTVT.